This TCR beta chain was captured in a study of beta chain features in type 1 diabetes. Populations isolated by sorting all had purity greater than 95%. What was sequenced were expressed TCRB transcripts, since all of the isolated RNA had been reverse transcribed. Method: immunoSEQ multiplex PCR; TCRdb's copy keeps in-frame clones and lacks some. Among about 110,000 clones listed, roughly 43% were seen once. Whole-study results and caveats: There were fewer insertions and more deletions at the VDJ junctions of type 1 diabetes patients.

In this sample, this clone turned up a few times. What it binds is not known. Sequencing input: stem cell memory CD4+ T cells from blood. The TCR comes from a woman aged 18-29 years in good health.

CDR3 coding DNA: TGTGCCAGCAGCCCCAACCGGGGAATTACCGGGGAGCTGTTTTTT. It translates to CASSPNRGITGELFF. The chain has TRBV7-3 and TRBJ2-2, with TRBD2 as a possible D gene (5 bases). This CDR3 has 15 residues. Germline V CDR1 and CDR2: SGHTA, FQGTGA. Trimming stripped 5 bases from V and 5 bases from J, with 15 bases between.